Listed here are 12 T cell receptor beta chains from one sample, sequenced in a study of T-cell memory formation after mild COVID-19. TCRdb analysed the 5' RACE reads with MiXCR anew, one entry per CDR3 protein. The table lists some 490,000 distinct CDR3 sequences, approximately 18% of them singletons. The specimen sequenced was PBMCs or a T cell subset sorted from them (not recorded which). Source of these receptors: an adult woman who had mild COVID-19 (a few samples of this study predate the infection). Cell type and time point are not known.

The V gene is TRBV29-1, the J gene TRBJ2-5, with D perhaps matching TRBD1 or TRBD2 (6 bases each). Trimming left V 3 bases short and J 5 bases short, with 13 bases between. CDR1 is SQVTM, CDR2 ANQGSEA, per germline. The CDR3 covers 13 residues. DNA for the CDR3: TGCAGCGTTGATCCCGGGGGCAGGGAGACCCAGTACTTC. It yields the protein CSVDPGGRETQYF.

This clonotype was observed a handful of times. A read error may produce the germline difference seen at one junction end. V gene TRBV7-7 combines with J gene TRBJ2-1; 11 bases fit TRBD2. This CDR3 has 16 residues. Germline V CDR1 and CDR2: SSHAT, FNYEAQ (reference sequence). In DNA form, the CDR3 reads TGTGCTAGCAGCTTAGCGACTAGCGGGATCCCTAGTGAGCAGTTCTTC. It yields the protein CASSLATSGIPSEQFF.

This clonotype was seen a few times. The CDR3 DNA sequence: TGTGCCAGCAGCTTAGGTGGGACTCTTCTCTACAATGAGCAGTTCTTC. Encoded protein: CASSLGGTLLYNEQFF. J is TRBJ2-1 and V is TRBV7-9; possible D gene TRBD2, 6 bases. The CDR3 covers 16 residues. Trimming removed 1 base from V and 3 bases from J, with 13 bases in between. The germline CDR1 and CDR2 sequences are SEHNR and FQNEAQ (reference sequence).

Comment on this clonotype: A much more abundant neighbour one base away suggests this may be a read error. The chain has TRBV7-9 and TRBJ2-2; 8 positions match TRBD2. This CDR3 has 15 residues. Germline V CDR1 and CDR2: SEHNR, FQNEAQ (reference sequence). Losses at the gene ends were 5 bases for V and 3 bases for J; bases not matched to a gene: 5. CDR3 region: CASSPTSADTGELFF. CDR3 coding DNA: TGTGCCAGCAGCCCGACTAGCGCGGACACCGGGGAGCTGTTTTTT.

Regarding this clonotype: Compared with germline, one end of the junction differs, possibly owing to a read error. This chain connects TRBV15 to TRBJ1-6, with D perhaps matching TRBD1 (5 bases). CDR1 LNHNV and CDR2 YYDKDF come from the germline V gene (reference sequence). The CDR3 has 17 amino acids. The CDR3 DNA reads TGTGCCACCAGCCGAGAAGGACTAAGGGGCGCTAGTTCACCCCTCCACTTT. Protein sequence: CATSREGLRGASSPLHF.

The chain is built from TRBV20-1 and TRBJ1-4, with unresolved D. From germline, CDR1 is DFQATT and CDR2 SNEGSKA (reference sequence). CDR3 length: 12 amino acids. The V and J ends lost 1 base and 4 bases respectively, with 4 bases between them. In DNA, the CDR3 is TGCAGTGCTAGAGGTCTTAATGAAAAACTGTTTTTT. Its protein product is CSARGLNEKLFF.

Only a few counts were recorded for this clonotype. CDR3 sequence: CASSSQAAGEQFF. In nucleotides, the CDR3 is TGTGCCAGCAGCTCGCAAGCGGCGGGTGAGCAGTTCTTC. The chain carries TRBV5-4 and TRBJ2-1, with TRBD2 as a possible D gene (5 bases). CDR1 and CDR2 (germline): SGHNT, YYREEE (reference sequence). The ends were cut back, 3 bases at V and 9 bases at J, with 13 bases in the middle. The CDR3 length is 13 residues.

The J gene is TRBJ1-1, the V gene TRBV7-9; a weak D match, TRBD1 (5 bases). CDR1 is SEHNR, CDR2 FQNEAQ, per germline (reference sequence). Between the trimmed V and J ends, which lost 4 bases and 1 base, there was a span of 13 bases. This CDR3 has 15 residues. The CDR3 DNA follows: TGTGCCAGCAGCTCCGTCGACAGACCGAACACTGAAGCTTTCTTT. Its protein product is CASSSVDRPNTEAFF.

This clonotype turned up a few times. The chain has TRBV7-6 and TRBJ2-7; 9 nucleotides match TRBD1. J was trimmed by 0 bases and V by 5 bases; bases with no gene match: 14. The CDR3 is made up of 18 amino acids. The germline V gene encodes CDR1 SGHVS and CDR2 FNYEAQ. The CDR3 sequence is CASSLLRYNRGLSYEQYV. CDR3 nucleotides: TGTGCCAGCAGCCTCCTCCGATACAACAGGGGGCTCTCCTACGAGCAGTACGTC.

The gene calls are TRBV24-1 and TRBJ1-1; D unclear. The V gene lost 3 bases and the J gene lost 1 base, with 8 bases spanning the gap. Looked up from germline, CDR1 is KGHDR and CDR2 is SFDVKD. This CDR3 is 14 amino acids long. The CDR3 DNA is TGTGCCACCAGTGATCACGGCCCGAACACTGAAGCTTTCTTT. The encoded protein is CATSDHGPNTEAFF.

The chain couples TRBV11-2 to TRBJ1-2; 9 bases are a match to TRBD1. Germline V lookup: CDR1 SGHAT, CDR2 FQNNGV. The CDR3 is 14 amino acids. With V trimmed by 4 bases and J by 4 bases, 4 bases remained unmatched. The CDR3 bases are TGTGCCAGCAGCTCTACAGGGGGCAGCTATGGCTACACCTTC. Its protein product is CASSSTGGSYGYTF.

This clonotype was detected only a few times. V usage is TRBV9 and J usage is TRBJ1-3; 7 bases align to TRBD1. CDR1 is SGDLS, CDR2 YYNGEE, per germline. The CDR3 contains 15 residues. V lost 3 bases and J lost 0; bases outside the gene matches: 3. The chain's CDR3 is CASSGGTVSGNTIYF. Written as DNA, the CDR3 is TGTGCCAGCAGCGGGGGGACAGTCTCTGGAAACACCATATATTTT. Full variable domain (outside the CDR3, taken from reference TRBV9 and TRBJ1-3): DSGVTQTPKHLITATGQRVTLRCSPRSGDLSVYWYQQSLDQGLQFLIQYYNGEERAKGNILERFSAQQFPDLHSELNLSSLELGDSALYFCASSGGTVSGNTIYFGEGSWLTVV.